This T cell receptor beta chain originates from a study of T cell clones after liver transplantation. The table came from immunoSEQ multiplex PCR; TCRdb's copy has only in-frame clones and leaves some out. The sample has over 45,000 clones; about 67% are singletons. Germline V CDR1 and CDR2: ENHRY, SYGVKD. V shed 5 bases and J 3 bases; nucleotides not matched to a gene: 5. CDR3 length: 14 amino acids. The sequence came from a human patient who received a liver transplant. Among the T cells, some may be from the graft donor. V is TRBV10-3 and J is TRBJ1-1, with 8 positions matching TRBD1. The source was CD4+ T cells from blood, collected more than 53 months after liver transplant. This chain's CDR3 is CAISMGQEDTEAFF. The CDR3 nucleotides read TGTGCCATCAGTATGGGACAGGAGGACACTGAAGCTTTCTTT.